This T cell receptor (beta chain) is drawn from a study of cytomegalovirus exposure and HLA in healthy donors. In the study overall: Sequencing of around 200 million T cells in an earlier analysis found 95 million to 120 million unique TCR beta sequences.

This clone was found once. Its antigen remains unknown. Whole-study findings and limits: TCR beta V- and J-gene trimming, according to a later analysis, was linked to a missense DCLRE1C variant.

Amplification used 60 Vbeta primers and 13 Jbeta primers. The repertoire was sequenced with immunoSEQ multiplex PCR; TCRdb's copy has only in-frame clones and lacks some. The profile shows approximately 150,000 clones, approximately 84% of them singletons. The donors (healthy individuals) were bone marrow donors. Though nominally healthy at sampling, donors likely had unrecorded immune exposures. The sequence was collected from a young man in good health and CMV-seropositive. The specimen was PBMCs.

CDR3 DNA sequence: TGTGCCAGCAGCGCGGGACAGGGATCTGGAAACACCATATATTTT. Translating gives CASSAGQGSGNTIYF. J is TRBJ1-3 and V is TRBV9; 9 bases line up with TRBD1. Germline CDR1 SGDLS, CDR2 YYNGEE. CDR3 size: 15 residues. J gave up 1 base and V 3 bases, and 2 bases lay outside the gene matches.